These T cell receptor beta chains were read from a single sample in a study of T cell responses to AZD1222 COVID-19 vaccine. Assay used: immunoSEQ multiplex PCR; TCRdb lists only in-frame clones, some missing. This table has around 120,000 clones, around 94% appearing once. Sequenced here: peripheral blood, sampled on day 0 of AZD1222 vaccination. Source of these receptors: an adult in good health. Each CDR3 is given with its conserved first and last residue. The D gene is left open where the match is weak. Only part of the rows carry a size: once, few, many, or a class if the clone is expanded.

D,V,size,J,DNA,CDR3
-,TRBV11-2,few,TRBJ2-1,TGTGCCAGCAGCTTTAACGGGGCATACAATGAGCAGTTCTTC,CASSFNGAYNEQFF
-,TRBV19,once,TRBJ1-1,TGTGCCAGTAGTATAGTTGGCAAATCGAACACTGAAGCTTTCTTT,CASSIVGKSNTEAFF
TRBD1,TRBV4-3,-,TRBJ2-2,TGCGCCAGCAGCCAAGATCCGAACAGGGGAACCACCGGGGAGCTGTTTTTT,CASSQDPNRGTTGELFF
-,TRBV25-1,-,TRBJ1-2,TGTGCCAGCAGTGACCCCGGGGGGCGAGACTATGGCTACACCTTC,CASSDPGGRDYGYTF
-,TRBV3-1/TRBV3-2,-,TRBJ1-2,TGTGCCAGCAGCCAAGGACTGTCGTATGGCTACACCTTC,CASSQGLSYGYTF
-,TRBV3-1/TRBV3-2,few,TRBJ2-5,TGTGCCAGCAGCCAAGGGGACGGGTCGAGACAAGAGACCCAGTACTTC,CASSQGDGSRQETQYF
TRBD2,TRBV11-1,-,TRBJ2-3,TGTGCCAGCAGCCGCCATAGCGGGGGCACCCAAGAGGAGCAGTATTTT,CASSRHSGGTQEEQYF
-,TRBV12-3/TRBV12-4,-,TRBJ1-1,TGTGCCAGCCACACTCGGAACACTGAAGCTTTCTTT,CASHTRNTEAFF
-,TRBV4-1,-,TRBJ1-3,TGCGCCAGCAGCCAGGCCTCTTTGAATGGAAACACCATATATTTT,CASSQASLNGNTIYF
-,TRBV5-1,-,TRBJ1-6,TGCGCCAGCAGCTTGTACAGCTCCTATAATTCACCCCTCCACTTT,CASSLYSSYNSPLHF
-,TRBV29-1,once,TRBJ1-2,TGCAGCGTTGTTAGTCAGGGGATGGGCGGCTACACCTTC,CSVVSQGMGGYTF
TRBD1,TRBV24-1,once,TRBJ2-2,TGTGCCACCAGTGATTTGCAGGGACAGGGGGCCGGGGAGCTGTTTTTT,CATSDLQGQGAGELFF
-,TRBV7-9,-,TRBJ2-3,TGTGCCAGCAGCCTTCGACGGTTACAGCGGGATACGCAGTATTTT,CASSLRRLQRDTQYF
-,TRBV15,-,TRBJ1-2,TGTGCCACCAGCAGAGGGGGAGGAAACAGGGAATTGGACTATGGCTACACCTTC,CATSRGGGNRELDYGYTF
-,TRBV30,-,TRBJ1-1,TGTGCCTGGAGTGCTGGGGGCGGGGGGGCTGAAGCTTTCTTT,CAWSAGGGGAEAFF
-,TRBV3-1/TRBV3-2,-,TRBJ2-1,TGTGCCAGCAGCCAACAGAGGGATGAGCAGTTCTTC,CASSQQRDEQFF
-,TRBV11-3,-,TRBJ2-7,TGTGCCAGCAGCTATTGGGTCACCGACGAGCAGTACTTC,CASSYWVTDEQYF
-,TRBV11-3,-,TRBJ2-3,TGTGCCAGCAGTAGGGAACCTAGCTCAGATACGCAGTATTTT,CASSREPSSDTQYF
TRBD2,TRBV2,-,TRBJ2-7,TGTGCCACCCAATATAGCGGGTGCCCCTACGAGCAGTACTTC,CATQYSGCPYEQYF
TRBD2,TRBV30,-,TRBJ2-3,TGTGCCTGGAGTGTAAGGGCGGGAGCTGGTCCGTATTTT,CAWSVRAGAGPYF
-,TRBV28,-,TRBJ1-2,TGTGCCAGCATGGCTGGAGATAGATATGGCTACACCTTC,CASMAGDRYGYTF
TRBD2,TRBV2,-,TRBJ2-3,TGTGCCAGCAGGGGGATCCGGACTAGCGGGGGGCACACAGATACGCAGTATTTT,CASRGIRTSGGHTDTQYF
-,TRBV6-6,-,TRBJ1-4,TGTGCCAGCAGTTACTCGGCGTCCGCAACTAATGAAAAACTGTTTTTT,CASSYSASATNEKLFF
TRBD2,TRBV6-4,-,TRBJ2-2,TGTGCCAGCAGTGACTCGGCGGGGGGCGCAGACACCGGGGAGCTGTTTTTT,CASSDSAGGADTGELFF
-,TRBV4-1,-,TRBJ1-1,TGCGCCAGCAGCCAGGGCAGACAGAGGAACACTGAAGCTTTCTTT,CASSQGRQRNTEAFF
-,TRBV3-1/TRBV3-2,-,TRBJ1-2,TGTGCCAGCAGCCAAGGGTACCTTGGGGGCGGCTACACCTTC,CASSQGYLGGGYTF
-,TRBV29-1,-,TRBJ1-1,TGCAGCGTTGACTCCGGGACTGAAGCTTTCTTT,CSVDSGTEAFF
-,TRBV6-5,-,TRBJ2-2,TGTGCCAGCAGCCCCCAGGGGGGGATCACCGGGGAGCTGTTTTTT,CASSPQGGITGELFF
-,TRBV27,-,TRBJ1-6,TGTGCCAGCACCCCTATTCCGGTGACCAATAATTCACCCCTCCACTTT,CASTPIPVTNNSPLHF
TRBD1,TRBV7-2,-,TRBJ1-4,TGTGCCAGCAGCTTCTCTCCGGGACAGACTAATGAAAAACTGTTTTTT,CASSFSPGQTNEKLFF
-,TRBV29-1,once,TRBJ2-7,TGCAGCGTTGGGTACTCCTACGAGCAGTACTTC,CSVGYSYEQYF
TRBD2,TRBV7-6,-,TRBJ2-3,TGTGCCAGCAGCCCCCGGACTAGCGGGAGACCAGATACGCAGTATTTT,CASSPRTSGRPDTQYF
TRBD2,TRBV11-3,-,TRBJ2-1,TGTGCCAGCAGCTTACTGCGGGGGGGTAGGAATGAGCAGTTCTTC,CASSLLRGGRNEQFF
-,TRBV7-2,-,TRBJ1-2,TGTGCCAGCAGCTTAGATCCCGGAGCGGGCCCTGGCTACACCTTC,CASSLDPGAGPGYTF
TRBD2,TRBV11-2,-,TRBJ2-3,TGTGCCAGCAGTAGCGGGGGGACCACAGATACGCAGTATTTT,CASSSGGTTDTQYF
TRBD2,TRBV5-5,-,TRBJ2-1,TGTGCCAGCAGCTTGTATTTAGCGGGAGATGGGACTGAGCAGTTCTTC,CASSLYLAGDGTEQFF
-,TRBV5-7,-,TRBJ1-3,TGTGCCAGCAGCCGGGGACACTTCATCTCTGGAAACACCATATATTTT,CASSRGHFISGNTIYF
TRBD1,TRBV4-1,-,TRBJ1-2,TGCGCCAGCAGACAGACAGGGGTACGTAACTATGGCTACACCTTC,CASRQTGVRNYGYTF
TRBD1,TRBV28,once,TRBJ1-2,TGTGCCAGCAGTTTAAAACTTAGACAGGGGGACTATGGCTACACCTTC,CASSLKLRQGDYGYTF
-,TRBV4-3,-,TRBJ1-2,TGCGCCAGCAGCCAAGATTTCGGTTATCCTAACTATGGCTACACCTTC,CASSQDFGYPNYGYTF
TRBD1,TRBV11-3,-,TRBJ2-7,TGTGCCAGCAGCTTCCCGATTCCAGTGGGACAGGGTTCAAGCGAGCAGTACTTC,CASSFPIPVGQGSSEQYF
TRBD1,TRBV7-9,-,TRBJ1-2,TGTGCCAGCAGCTTCCTAATTGAAACAGGGGACTATGGCTACACCTTC,CASSFLIETGDYGYTF
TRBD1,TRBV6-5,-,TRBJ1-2,TGTGCCAGCAGTCCCGACAGGGTCGGCTACACCTTC,CASSPDRVGYTF
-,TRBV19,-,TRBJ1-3,TGTGCCAGTAGTATGGACGGGACGAATGGAAACACCATATATTTT,CASSMDGTNGNTIYF
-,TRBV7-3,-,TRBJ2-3,TGTGCCAGCAGCTTAATGGGGGGCAGCACAGATACGCAGTATTTT,CASSLMGGSTDTQYF
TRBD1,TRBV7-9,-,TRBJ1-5,TGTGCCAGCAGCGCCGGACAGGGCGTTTATCAGCCCCAGCATTTT,CASSAGQGVYQPQHF
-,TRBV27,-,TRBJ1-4,TGTGCCAGCAGTTTCGGGGTAGGGGGAAAACTGTTTTTT,CASSFGVGGKLFF
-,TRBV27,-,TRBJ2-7,TGTGCCAGCAGTTCCGGCAGGGTTGACGAGCAGTACTTC,CASSSGRVDEQYF